The TCR beta chain described here comes from a study of cytomegalovirus exposure and HLA in healthy donors. Study-wide findings and caveats: The majority of TCR sequences were rare, yet some public TCRs appeared in many donors.

Assay: immunoSEQ multiplex PCR; the TCRdb copy retains only in-frame clones and omits some. The sample lists a few hundred thousand clones, roughly 90% seen once, with approximately 0.94% in the top ten. About this clone itself: What it binds is not known.

CDR1 and CDR2 from the germline V gene are SGHVS and FNYEAQ. The V gene lost 1 base and the J gene lost 1 base, with 8 bases spanning the gap. CDR3 size: 14 residues. The specimen was PBMCs. The sequence was collected from a woman between 18 and 29 years old in good health and CMV-seronegative. The rearrangement uses TRBV7-6 and TRBJ2-7; D not certain. In DNA, the CDR3 is TGTGCCAGCAGCTTAGGAGGCCTATCCTACGAGCAGTACTTC. Its protein is CASSLGGLSYEQYF.